The rows below give T cell receptor beta chains drawn from one sample of a study of vaccination and CD4 T cells after COVID-19. TCRdb recomputed calls from the PCR reads with MiXCR, one row per CDR3 protein. The sample lists about 40,000 distinct CDR3 sequences, around 33% occurring once. The sequenced sample was CD4+ T cells from blood, obtained about 7 months after SARS-CoV-2 vaccination. The receptors shown here come from a human donor who had recovered from COVID-19. Each CDR3 is given with its conserved first and last residue. A D gene is named only where the DNA matches it firmly. Not every row has a clone size; where given, it reads once, few, many or a size class.

D gene,clone size,V gene,J gene,CDR3 DNA,CDR3 protein
TRBD2,-,TRBV20-1,TRBJ2-1,TGCAGTGCTAGAGATCCCCAGCGGGACTACAATGAGCAGTTCTTC,CSARDPQRDYNEQFF
-,few,TRBV10-3,TRBJ1-5,TGTGCCATCAGGACAGGTCAGCCCCAGCATTTT,CAIRTGQPQHF
TRBD2,few,TRBV20-1,TRBJ2-1,TGCAGTGCCCTAGATGCGGTAGCGGGACGGGAGGAGTTCTTC,CSALDAVAGREEFF
-,-,TRBV19,TRBJ1-2,TGTGCCAGTAGCAAAATAACGGGACCGGGGGACTACTATGGCTACACCTTC,CASSKITGPGDYYGYTF
-,-,TRBV15,TRBJ1-5,TGTGCCACCAGCAGAGCAGGGTCGGACCAGCCCCAGCATTTT,CATSRAGSDQPQHF
-,-,TRBV7-8,TRBJ1-1,TGTGCCAGCAGCTTCGCAGGGAACACTGAAGCTTTCTTT,CASSFAGNTEAFF
-,few,TRBV6-4,TRBJ2-5,TGTGCCAGCAGTGACGAGGGACGGCCTCAAGAGACCCAGTACTTC,CASSDEGRPQETQYF
-,once,TRBV29-1,TRBJ2-7,TGCAGCGCGCAGGGCAGGGCTTCCTACGAGCAGTACTTC,CSAQGRASYEQYF
-,-,TRBV4-1,TRBJ1-2,TGCGCCAGCAGCCAAGGGGGGCAGGGCTCTAACTATGGCTACACCTTC,CASSQGGQGSNYGYTF
-,medium-sized,TRBV20-1,TRBJ1-5,TGCAGTGCTAGAGATATGAGCTATAGCAATCAGCCCCAGCATTTT,CSARDMSYSNQPQHF
-,few,TRBV21-1,TRBJ2-7,TGTGCCAGCAGCAAAGTAGAGACTAGGAAGTCCTACGAGCAGTACTTC,CASSKVETRKSYEQYF
TRBD2,-,TRBV7-2,TRBJ2-1,TGTGCCAGCAGAACTTCCAGCGGGACGACCTACAATGAGCAGTTCTTC,CASRTSSGTTYNEQFF
TRBD2,-,TRBV24-1,TRBJ2-4,TGTGCCACCAGTGAGTCGGGGGGGGGCATTCAGTACTTC,CATSESGGGIQYF
-,once,TRBV27,TRBJ1-1,TGTGCCAGCAGCGTACAGAAAATGAACACTGAAGCTTTCTTT,CASSVQKMNTEAFF
TRBD2,few,TRBV7-3,TRBJ2-3,TGTGCCAGCAGCTTACAAGCCGGGACTAGCGGGCCAGATACGCAGTATTTT,CASSLQAGTSGPDTQYF
-,-,TRBV20-1,TRBJ1-1,TGCAGTGTGGCGGGTCCGGGGAACACTGAAGCTTTCTTT,CSVAGPGNTEAFF
TRBD2,-,TRBV15,TRBJ2-1,TGTGCCACCAGCAGATCTCCCAGCGGGAGGGTCTCCTACAATGAGCAGTTCTTC,CATSRSPSGRVSYNEQFF
TRBD1,-,TRBV5-4,TRBJ2-3,TGTGCCAGCAGCTTGAGGGACAGGAGCACAGATACGCAGTATTTT,CASSLRDRSTDTQYF
TRBD1,-,TRBV28,TRBJ2-4,TGTGCCAGCAGTTTGGGACAGGGGATTTTAGCCAAAAACATTCAGTACTTC,CASSLGQGILAKNIQYF
-,-,TRBV6-1,TRBJ2-1,TGTGCCAGCAGTGAAGAAGGACTTCGGTTAAATGAGCAGTTCTTC,CASSEEGLRLNEQFF
-,-,TRBV12-3/TRBV12-4,TRBJ2-7,TGTGCCAGCGCAAGGCAGCCTTCCTACGAGCAGTACTTC,CASARQPSYEQYF
-,medium-sized,TRBV7-8,TRBJ1-5,TGTGCCAGCAGCTTAGCGGGGCAGGTGAGTCAGCCCCAGCATTTT,CASSLAGQVSQPQHF
-,few,TRBV28,TRBJ1-1,TGTGCCAGCAGTTTATTTCGAGGGCGCGCTTTCTTT,CASSLFRGRAFF
-,-,TRBV6-2/TRBV6-3,TRBJ2-7,TGTGCCAGCAGTTACTCCCTGGGGTACTCACAGTACGAGCAGTACTTC,CASSYSLGYSQYEQYF
TRBD1,-,TRBV20-1,TRBJ2-5,TGCAGTGCTAGACCGACAGGGGTCGACCAAGAGACCCAGTACTTC,CSARPTGVDQETQYF
TRBD2,few,TRBV11-2,TRBJ2-5,TGTGCCAGCAGCTGGGTGCCCGCGGGACTAGCGGGAGGGAGAGAGACCCAGTACTTC,CASSWVPAGLAGGRETQYF
-,few,TRBV4-1,TRBJ1-5,TGCGCCAGCAGCCCTTCGACAGGTATAGGCAATCAGCCCCAGCATTTT,CASSPSTGIGNQPQHF
-,few,TRBV6-5,TRBJ1-5,TGTGCCAGCAGTTATTCAGGACCTAATCAGCCCCAGCATTTT,CASSYSGPNQPQHF
-,-,TRBV6-5,TRBJ2-7,TGTGCCAGCAGTTACTCTGCCAGTCGCTACGAGCAGTACTTC,CASSYSASRYEQYF
TRBD1,few,TRBV7-8,TRBJ1-5,TGTGCCAGCAGCTTATCCGGACAGGTAAATCAGCCCCAGCATTTT,CASSLSGQVNQPQHF
-,-,TRBV10-3,TRBJ1-5,TGTGCCATCAGTCCGACAGGCTATAGCAATCAGCCCCAGCATTTT,CAISPTGYSNQPQHF
-,-,TRBV4-1,TRBJ2-7,TGCGCCAGCAGCCAAGTCTTTGGGACTGGGTCTTACGAGCAGTACTTC,CASSQVFGTGSYEQYF
-,few,TRBV2,TRBJ2-5,TGTGCCAGAAGTGGTGAGCCGTACCAAGAGACCCAGTACTTC,CARSGEPYQETQYF
TRBD1,-,TRBV11-3,TRBJ2-3,TGTGCCAGCAGCTCCGGACAGGGGGGCACAGATACGCAGTATTTT,CASSSGQGGTDTQYF
-,-,TRBV28,TRBJ2-1,TGTGCCAGCACCTCACTGGGGCCCGTTGAGCAGTTCTTC,CASTSLGPVEQFF